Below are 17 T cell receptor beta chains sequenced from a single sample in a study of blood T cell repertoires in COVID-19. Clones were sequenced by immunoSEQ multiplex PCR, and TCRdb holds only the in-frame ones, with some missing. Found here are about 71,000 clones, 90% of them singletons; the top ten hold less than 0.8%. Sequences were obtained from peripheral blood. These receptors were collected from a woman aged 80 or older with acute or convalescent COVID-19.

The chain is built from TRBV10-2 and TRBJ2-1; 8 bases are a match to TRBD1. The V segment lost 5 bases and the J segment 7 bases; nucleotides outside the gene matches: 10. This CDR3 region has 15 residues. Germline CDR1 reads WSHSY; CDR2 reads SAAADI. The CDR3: CASSWTGKLANEQFF. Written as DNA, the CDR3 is TGCGCCAGCAGTTGGACAGGGAAATTAGCTAATGAGCAGTTCTTC.

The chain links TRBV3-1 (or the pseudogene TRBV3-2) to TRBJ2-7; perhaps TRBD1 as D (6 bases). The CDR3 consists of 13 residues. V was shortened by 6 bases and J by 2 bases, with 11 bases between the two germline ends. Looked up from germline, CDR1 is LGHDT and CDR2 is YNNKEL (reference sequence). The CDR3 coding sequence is TGTGCCAGCAGGCAGACAGGAGCCTACGAGCAGTACTTC. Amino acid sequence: CASRQTGAYEQYF.

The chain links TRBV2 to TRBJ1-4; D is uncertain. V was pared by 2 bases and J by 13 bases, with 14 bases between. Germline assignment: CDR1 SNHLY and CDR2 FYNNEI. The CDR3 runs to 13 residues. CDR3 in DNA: TGTGCCAGCAGTGAAAGAGGTATACTCGGACTGTTTTTT. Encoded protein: CASSERGILGLFF.

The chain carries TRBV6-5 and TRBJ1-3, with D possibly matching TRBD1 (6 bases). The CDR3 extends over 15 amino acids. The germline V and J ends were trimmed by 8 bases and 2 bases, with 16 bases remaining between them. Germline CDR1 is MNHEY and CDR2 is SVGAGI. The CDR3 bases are TGTGCCAGCTCATCAGGACAGCTAACTGGAAACACCATATATTTT. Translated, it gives CASSSGQLTGNTIYF.

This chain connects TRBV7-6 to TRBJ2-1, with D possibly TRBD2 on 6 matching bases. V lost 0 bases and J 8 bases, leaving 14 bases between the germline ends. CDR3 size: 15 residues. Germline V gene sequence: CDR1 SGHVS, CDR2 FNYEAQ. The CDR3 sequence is CASSLAGGRSDEQFF. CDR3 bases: TGTGCCAGCAGCTTAGCGGGGGGACGCAGCGATGAGCAGTTCTTC.

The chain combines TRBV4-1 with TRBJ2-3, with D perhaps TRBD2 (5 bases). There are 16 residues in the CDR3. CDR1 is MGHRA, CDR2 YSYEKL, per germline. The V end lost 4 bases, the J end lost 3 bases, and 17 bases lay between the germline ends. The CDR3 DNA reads TGCGCCAGCAGCCGAGATACCGGGATGTCGACAGATACGCAGTATTTT. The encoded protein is CASSRDTGMSTDTQYF.

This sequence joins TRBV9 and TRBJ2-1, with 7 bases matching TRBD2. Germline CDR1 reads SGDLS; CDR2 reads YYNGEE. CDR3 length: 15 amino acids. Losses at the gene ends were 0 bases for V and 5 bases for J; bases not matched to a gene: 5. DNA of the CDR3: TGTGCCAGCAGCGTAGGGGGGGGAACGCACAATGAGCAGTTCTTC. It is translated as CASSVGGGTHNEQFF.

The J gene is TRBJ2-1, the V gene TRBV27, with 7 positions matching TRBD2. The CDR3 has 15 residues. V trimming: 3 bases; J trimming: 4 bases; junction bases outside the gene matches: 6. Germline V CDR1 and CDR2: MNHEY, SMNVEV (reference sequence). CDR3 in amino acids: CASSFQRGLYNEQFF. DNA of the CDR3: TGTGCCAGCAGTTTCCAGCGGGGACTATACAATGAGCAGTTCTTC.

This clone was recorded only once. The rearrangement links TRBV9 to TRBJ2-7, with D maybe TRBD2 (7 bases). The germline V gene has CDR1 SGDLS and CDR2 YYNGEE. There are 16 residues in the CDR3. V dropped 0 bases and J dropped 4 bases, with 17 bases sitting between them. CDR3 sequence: CASSVGLTGGSYEQYF. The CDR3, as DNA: TGTGCCAGCAGCGTAGGTTTGACGGGGGGCTCGTACGAGCAGTACTTC.

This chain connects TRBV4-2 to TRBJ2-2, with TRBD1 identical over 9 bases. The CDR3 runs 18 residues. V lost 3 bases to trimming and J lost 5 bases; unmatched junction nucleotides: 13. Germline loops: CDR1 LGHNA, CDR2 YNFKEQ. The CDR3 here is CASSHRAGTGSETGELFF. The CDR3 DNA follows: TGTGCCAGCAGCCATCGTGCCGGGACAGGGAGTGAGACCGGGGAGCTGTTTTTT.

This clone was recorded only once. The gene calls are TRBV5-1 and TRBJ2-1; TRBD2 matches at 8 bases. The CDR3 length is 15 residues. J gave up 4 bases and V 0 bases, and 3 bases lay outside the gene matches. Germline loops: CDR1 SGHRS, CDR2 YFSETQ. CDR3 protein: CASSLESSGYNEQFF. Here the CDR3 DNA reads TGCGCCAGCAGCTTGGAGTCTAGCGGGTACAATGAGCAGTTCTTC. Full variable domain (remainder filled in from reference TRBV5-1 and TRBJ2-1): KAGVTQTPRYLIKTRGQQVTLSCSPISGHRSVSWYQQTPGQGLQFLFEYFSETQRNKGNFPGRFSGRQFSNSRSEMNVSTLELGDSALYLCASSLESSGYNEQFFGPGTRLTVL.

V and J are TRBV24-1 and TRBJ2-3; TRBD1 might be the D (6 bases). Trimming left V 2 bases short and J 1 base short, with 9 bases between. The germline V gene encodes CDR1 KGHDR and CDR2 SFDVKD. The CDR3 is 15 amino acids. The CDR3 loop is CATSDSRTGTDTQYF. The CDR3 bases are TGTGCCACCAGTGATTCCCGGACAGGCACAGATACGCAGTATTTT.

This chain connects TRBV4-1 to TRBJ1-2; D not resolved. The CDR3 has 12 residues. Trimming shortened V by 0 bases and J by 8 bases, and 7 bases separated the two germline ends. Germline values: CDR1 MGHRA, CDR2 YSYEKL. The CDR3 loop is CASSQEPRGYTF. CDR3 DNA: TGCGCCAGCAGCCAAGAACCCAGGGGCTACACCTTC.

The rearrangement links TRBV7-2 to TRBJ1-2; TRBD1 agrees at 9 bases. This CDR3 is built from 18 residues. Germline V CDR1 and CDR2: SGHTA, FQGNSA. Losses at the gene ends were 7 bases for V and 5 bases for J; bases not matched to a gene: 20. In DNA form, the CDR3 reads TGTGCCAGCATCCGTACCGGGACAGGGATGGGGCGGCAATATGGCTACACCTTC. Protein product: CASIRTGTGMGRQYGYTF.

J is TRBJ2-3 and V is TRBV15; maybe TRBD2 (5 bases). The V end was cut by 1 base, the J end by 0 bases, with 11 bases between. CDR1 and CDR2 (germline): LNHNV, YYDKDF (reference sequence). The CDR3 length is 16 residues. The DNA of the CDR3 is TGTGCCACCAGCAGAGGGCCTAGCAGGAGCACAGATACGCAGTATTTT. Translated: CATSRGPSRSTDTQYF.

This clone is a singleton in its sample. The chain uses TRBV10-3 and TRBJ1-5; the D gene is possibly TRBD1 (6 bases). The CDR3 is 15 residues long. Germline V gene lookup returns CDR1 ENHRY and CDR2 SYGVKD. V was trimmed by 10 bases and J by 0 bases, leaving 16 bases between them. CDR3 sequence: CATPRGGDSNQPQHF. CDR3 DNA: TGTGCCACCCCCAGGGGTGGGGATAGCAATCAGCCCCAGCATTTT.

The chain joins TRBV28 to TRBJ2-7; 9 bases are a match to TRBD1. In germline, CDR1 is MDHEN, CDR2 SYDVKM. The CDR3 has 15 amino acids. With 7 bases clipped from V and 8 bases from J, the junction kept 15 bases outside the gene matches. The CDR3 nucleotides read TGTGCCAGCACCCTGGAGGGACAGGGTTCGTTTAAGCAGTACTTC. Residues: CASTLEGQGSFKQYF.